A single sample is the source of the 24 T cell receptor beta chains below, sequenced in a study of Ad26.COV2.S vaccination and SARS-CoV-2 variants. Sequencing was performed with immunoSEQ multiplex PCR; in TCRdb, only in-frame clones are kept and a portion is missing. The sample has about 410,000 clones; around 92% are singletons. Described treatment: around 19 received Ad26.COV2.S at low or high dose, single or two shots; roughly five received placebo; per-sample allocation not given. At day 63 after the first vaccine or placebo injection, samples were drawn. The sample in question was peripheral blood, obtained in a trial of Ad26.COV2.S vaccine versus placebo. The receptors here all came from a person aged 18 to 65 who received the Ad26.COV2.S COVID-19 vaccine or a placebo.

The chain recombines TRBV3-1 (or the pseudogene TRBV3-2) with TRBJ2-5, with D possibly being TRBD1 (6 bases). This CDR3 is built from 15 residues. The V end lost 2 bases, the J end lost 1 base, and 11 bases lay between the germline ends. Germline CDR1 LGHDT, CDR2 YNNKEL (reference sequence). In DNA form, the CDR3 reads TGTGCCAGCAGCCAATTTAGGGGGTTCCAAGAGACCCAGTACTTC. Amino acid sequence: CASSQFRGFQETQYF.

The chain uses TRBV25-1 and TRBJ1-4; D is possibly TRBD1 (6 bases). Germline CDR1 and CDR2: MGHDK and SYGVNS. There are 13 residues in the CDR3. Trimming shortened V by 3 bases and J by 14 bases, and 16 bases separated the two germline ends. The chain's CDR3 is CASSDWVGARLFF. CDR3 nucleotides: TGTGCCAGCAGTGATTGGGTGGGGGCCCGCCTGTTTTTT. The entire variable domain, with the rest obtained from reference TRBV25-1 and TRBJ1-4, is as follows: EADIYQTPRYLVIGTGKKITLECSQTMGHDKMYWYQQDPGMELHLIHYSYGVNSTEKGDLSSESTVSRIRTEHFPLTLESARPSHTSQYLCASSDWVGARLFFGSGTQLSVL.

DNA for the CDR3: TGTGCCACCAGCGGACGGGACAGGCCTAGCAATCAGCCCCAGCATTTT. Its protein product is CATSGRDRPSNQPQHF. The V and J genes are TRBV15 and TRBJ1-5; the match to TRBD1 covers 8 bases. Losses at the gene ends were 5 bases for V and 0 bases for J; bases not matched to a gene: 6. The CDR3 runs 16 residues. CDR1 and CDR2 (germline): LNHNV, YYDKDF (reference sequence). Supplemented by reference TRBV15 and TRBJ1-5, the full variable domain reads DAMVIQNPRYQVTQFGKPVTLSCSQTLNHNVMYWYQQKSSQAPKLLFHYYDKDFNNEADTPDNFQSRRPNTSFCFLDIRSPGLGDTAMYLCATSGRDRPSNQPQHFGDGTRLSIL.

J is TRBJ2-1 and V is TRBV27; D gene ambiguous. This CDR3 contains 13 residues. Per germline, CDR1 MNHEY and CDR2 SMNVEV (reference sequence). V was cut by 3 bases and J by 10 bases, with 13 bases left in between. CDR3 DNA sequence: TGTGCCAGCAGTTTTGGCTTTTCCGCCGAGCAGTTCTTC. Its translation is CASSFGFSAEQFF.

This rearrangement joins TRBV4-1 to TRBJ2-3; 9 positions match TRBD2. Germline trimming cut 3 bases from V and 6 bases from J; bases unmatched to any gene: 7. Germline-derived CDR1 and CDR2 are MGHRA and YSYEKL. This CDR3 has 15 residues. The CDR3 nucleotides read TGCGCCAGCAGCCAGATAGCGGGGGTCAAGGATACGCAGTATTTT. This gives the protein CASSQIAGVKDTQYF.

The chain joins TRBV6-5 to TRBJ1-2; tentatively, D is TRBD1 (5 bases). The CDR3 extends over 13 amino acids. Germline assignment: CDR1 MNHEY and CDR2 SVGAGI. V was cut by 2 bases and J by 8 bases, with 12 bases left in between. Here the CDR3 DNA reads TGTGCCAGCAGTTACCGCCGCGGGACCGGCTACACCTTC. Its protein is CASSYRRGTGYTF.

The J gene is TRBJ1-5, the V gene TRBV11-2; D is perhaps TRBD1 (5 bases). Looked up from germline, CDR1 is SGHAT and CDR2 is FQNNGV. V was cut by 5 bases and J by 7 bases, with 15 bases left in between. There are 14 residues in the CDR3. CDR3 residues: CASSDGGGVQPQHF. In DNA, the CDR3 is TGTGCCAGCAGCGATGGGGGAGGGGTCCAGCCCCAGCATTTT.

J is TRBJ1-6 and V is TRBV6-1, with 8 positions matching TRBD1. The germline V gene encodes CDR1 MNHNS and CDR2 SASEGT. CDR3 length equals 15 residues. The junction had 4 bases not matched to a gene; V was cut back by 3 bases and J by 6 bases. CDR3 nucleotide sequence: TGTGCCAGCAGTGACCAGGGGGCGGTTAATTCACCCCTCCACTTT. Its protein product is CASSDQGAVNSPLHF.

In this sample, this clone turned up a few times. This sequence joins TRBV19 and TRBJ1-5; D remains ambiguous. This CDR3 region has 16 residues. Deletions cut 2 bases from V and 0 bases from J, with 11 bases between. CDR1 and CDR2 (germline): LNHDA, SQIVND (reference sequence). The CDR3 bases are TGTGCCAGTAGTATATTGTGGCAGCCTAGCAATCAGCCCCAGCATTTT. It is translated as CASSILWQPSNQPQHF.

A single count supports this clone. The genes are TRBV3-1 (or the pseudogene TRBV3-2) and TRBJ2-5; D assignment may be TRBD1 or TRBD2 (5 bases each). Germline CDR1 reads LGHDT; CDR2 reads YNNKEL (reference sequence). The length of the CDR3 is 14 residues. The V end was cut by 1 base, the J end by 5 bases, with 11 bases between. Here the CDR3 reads CASSQGPWGETQYF. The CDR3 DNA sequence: TGTGCCAGCAGCCAAGGCCCCTGGGGGGAGACCCAGTACTTC.

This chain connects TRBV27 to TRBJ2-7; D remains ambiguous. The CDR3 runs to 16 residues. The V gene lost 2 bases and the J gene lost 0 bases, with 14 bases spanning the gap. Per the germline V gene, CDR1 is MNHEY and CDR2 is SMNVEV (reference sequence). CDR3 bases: TGTGCCAGCAGTTTAATCGCAGGTAGTAGCTCCTACGAGCAGTACTTC. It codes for CASSLIAGSSSYEQYF.

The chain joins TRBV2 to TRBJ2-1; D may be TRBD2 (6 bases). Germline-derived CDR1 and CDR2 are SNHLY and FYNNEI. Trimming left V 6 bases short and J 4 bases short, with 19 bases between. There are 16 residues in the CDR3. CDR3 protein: CASREERVDQYNEQFF. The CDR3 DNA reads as TGTGCCAGCAGGGAGGAGCGGGTAGACCAATACAATGAGCAGTTCTTC. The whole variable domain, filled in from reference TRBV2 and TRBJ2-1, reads EPEVTQTPSHQVTQMGQEVILRCVPISNHLYFYWYRQILGQKVEFLVSFYNNEISEKSEIFDDQFSVERPDGSNFTLKIRSTKLEDSAMYFCASREERVDQYNEQFFGPGTRLTVL.

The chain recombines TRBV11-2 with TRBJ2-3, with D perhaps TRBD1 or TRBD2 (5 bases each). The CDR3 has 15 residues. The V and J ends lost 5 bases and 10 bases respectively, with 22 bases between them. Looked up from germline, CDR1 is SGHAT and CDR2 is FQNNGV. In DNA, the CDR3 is TGTGCCAGCAGCGAACCCCGGGACCTCCTTTTGTCGCAGTATTTT. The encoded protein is CASSEPRDLLLSQYF.

CDR3 sequence: CATSDSRGVSYEQYF. The CDR3 DNA is TGTGCCACCAGTGATTCGAGGGGGGTATCCTACGAGCAGTACTTC. The genes are TRBV24-1 and TRBJ2-7; D possibly uses TRBD1 or TRBD2 (6 bases each). Trimming pared 2 bases from V and 1 base from J, leaving 11 bases between. The V gene's germline CDR1 is KGHDR and CDR2 SFDVKD. This CDR3 has 15 amino acids.

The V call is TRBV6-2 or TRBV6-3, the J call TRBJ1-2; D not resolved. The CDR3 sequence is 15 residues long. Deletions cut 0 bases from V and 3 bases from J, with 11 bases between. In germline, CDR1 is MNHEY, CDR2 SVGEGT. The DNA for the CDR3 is TGTGCCAGCAGTTACTCTCCGGCAGCGTACTATGGCTACACCTTC. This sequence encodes CASSYSPAAYYGYTF.

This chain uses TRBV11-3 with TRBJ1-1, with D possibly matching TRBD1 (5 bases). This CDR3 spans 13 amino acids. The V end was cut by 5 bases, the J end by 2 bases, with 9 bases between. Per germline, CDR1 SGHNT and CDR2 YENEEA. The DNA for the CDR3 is TGTGCCAGCAGCCGACAGTTAAACACTGAAGCTTTCTTT. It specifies CASSRQLNTEAFF.

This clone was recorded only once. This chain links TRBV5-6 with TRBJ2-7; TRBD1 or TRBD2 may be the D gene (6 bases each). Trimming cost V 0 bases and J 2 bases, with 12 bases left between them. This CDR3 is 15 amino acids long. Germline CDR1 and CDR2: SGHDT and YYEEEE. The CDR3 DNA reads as TGTGCCAGCAGCTTGGGCGCGGGGACAACCTACGAGCAGTACTTC. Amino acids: CASSLGAGTTYEQYF.

CDR3 DNA sequence: TGTGCCAGCAGCTCACGGTCGGCAACTAATGAAAAACTGTTTTTT. It yields the protein CASSSRSATNEKLFF. This chain uses TRBV7-6 with TRBJ1-4, with D unclear. Trimming removed 4 bases from V and 0 bases from J, with 9 bases in between. The germline V gene has CDR1 SGHVS and CDR2 FNYEAQ. This CDR3 comprises 15 residues.

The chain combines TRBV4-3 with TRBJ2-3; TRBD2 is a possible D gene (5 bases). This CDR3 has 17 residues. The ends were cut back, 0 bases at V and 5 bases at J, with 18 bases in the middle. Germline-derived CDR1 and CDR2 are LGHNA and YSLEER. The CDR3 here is CASSQDMTKRWKDTQYF. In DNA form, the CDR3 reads TGCGCCAGCAGCCAAGATATGACTAAACGATGGAAAGATACGCAGTATTTT.

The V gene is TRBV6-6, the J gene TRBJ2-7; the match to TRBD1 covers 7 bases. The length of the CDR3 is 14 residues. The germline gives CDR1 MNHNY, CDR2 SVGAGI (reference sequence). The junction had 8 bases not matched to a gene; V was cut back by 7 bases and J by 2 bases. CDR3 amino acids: CASTEQGPTYEQYF. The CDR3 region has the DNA TGTGCCAGCACCGAACAGGGGCCAACCTACGAGCAGTACTTC.

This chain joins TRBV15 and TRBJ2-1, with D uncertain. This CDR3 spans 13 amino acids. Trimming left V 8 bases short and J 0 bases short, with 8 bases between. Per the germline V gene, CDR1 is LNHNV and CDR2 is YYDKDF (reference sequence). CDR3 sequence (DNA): TGTGCCACCTACGCTAGCTCCTACAATGAGCAGTTCTTC. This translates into CATYASSYNEQFF.

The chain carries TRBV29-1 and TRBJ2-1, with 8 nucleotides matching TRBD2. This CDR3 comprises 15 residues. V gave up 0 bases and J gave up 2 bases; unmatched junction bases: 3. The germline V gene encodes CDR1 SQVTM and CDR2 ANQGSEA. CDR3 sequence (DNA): TGCAGCGTTGAAGACGGGGGGGCCGCCTACAATGAGCAGTTCTTC. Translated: CSVEDGGAAYNEQFF.

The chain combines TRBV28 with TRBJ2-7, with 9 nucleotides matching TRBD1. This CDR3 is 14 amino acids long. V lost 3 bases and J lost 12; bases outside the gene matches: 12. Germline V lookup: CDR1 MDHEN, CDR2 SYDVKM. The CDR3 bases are TGTGCCAGCAGTTTTCCGGGACAGGGAAAGAAGGCGTACTTC. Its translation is CASSFPGQGKKAYF.

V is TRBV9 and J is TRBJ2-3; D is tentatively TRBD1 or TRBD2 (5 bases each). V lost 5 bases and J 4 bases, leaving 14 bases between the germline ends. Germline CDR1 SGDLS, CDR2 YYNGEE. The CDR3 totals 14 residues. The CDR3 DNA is TGTGCCAGCAGGCCCGGGGCAGGATCAGATACGCAGTATTTT. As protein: CASRPGAGSDTQYF.